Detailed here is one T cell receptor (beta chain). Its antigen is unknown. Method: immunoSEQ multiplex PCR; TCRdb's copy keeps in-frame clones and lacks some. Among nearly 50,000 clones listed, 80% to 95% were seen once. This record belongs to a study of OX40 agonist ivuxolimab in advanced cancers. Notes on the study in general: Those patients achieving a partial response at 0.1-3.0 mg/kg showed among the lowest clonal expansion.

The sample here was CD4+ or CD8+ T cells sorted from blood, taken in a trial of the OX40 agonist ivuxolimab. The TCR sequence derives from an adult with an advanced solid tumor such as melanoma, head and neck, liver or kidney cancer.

This CDR3 is CASSFPGTDTGELFF. CDR3 sequence (DNA): TGTGCCAGCAGTTTCCCAGGGACGGACACCGGGGAGCTGTTTTTT. The chain combines TRBV28 with TRBJ2-2; either TRBD1 or TRBD2 may supply D (5 bases each). V was trimmed by 3 bases and J by 3 bases, leaving 11 bases between them. The CDR3 consists of 15 residues. Germline V gives CDR1 MDHEN, CDR2 SYDVKM.